This is a list of T cell receptor beta chains from one sample in a study of blood T cells in healthy people across ages. TCRdb called the 5' RACE reads again in MiXCR, with one record for every CDR3 protein. The sample lists over 700,000 distinct CDR3 sequences, roughly 53% seen once, with roughly 40% in the top ten. The specimen was blood. These receptors came from a man older than 75 in good health. Both conserved end residues are part of each CDR3. The D gene is left open where the match is weak. Size values are once, few and many counts, or a class for expanded clones, and some rows have none.

abundance	d_gene	j_gene	v_gene	CDR3aa	CDR3nt
NA	NA	TRBJ1-1	TRBV6-5	CASSTPFAGLNTEAFF	TGTGCCAGCAGTACACCTTTTGCAGGATTGAACACTGAAGCTTTCTTT
NA	NA	TRBJ2-7	TRBV7-9	CASSLPTPRLEQYF	TGTGCCAGCAGCTTACCGACCCCCAGACTGGAGCAGTACTTC
NA	NA	TRBJ2-3	TRBV6-5	CASSYDPPGRIVRTDTQYF	TGTGCCAGCAGTTACGACCCGCCGGGACGGATAGTTCGCACAGATACGCAGTATTTT
NA	NA	TRBJ2-1	TRBV13	CASSLSGTGGGDEQFF	TGTGCCAGCAGCCTCTCCGGGACTGGCGGGGGCGATGAGCAGTTCTTC
NA	NA	TRBJ2-1	TRBV6-5	CASRSGAIGDNEQFF	TGTGCCAGCAGGAGTGGAGCGATAGGGGACAATGAGCAGTTCTTC
few	NA	TRBJ2-7	TRBV20-1	CSALGRGYEQYF	TGCAGTGCTCTCGGCAGGGGATACGAGCAGTACTTC
few	TRBD2	TRBJ2-3	TRBV28	CASSWASGTTDTQYF	TGTGCCAGCAGCTGGGCTAGCGGGACTACAGATACGCAGTATTTT
NA	NA	TRBJ2-7	TRBV2	CASIKGGTSYEQYF	TGTGCCAGCATCAAGGGAGGGACATCCTACGAGCAGTACTTC
once	NA	TRBJ2-7	TRBV12-5	CASGSPYDEQYF	TGTGCTAGTGGTTCCCCCTATGACGAGCAGTACTTC
NA	TRBD1	TRBJ2-6	TRBV4-1	CASSQGLGQGFSGANVLTF	TGCGCCAGCAGCCAAGGATTGGGACAGGGATTCTCTGGGGCCAACGTCCTGACTTTC
NA	NA	TRBJ2-3	TRBV4-2	CASSQDRGNTDTQYF	TGTGCCAGCAGCCAAGATCGGGGTAACACAGATACGCAGTATTTT
few	NA	TRBJ2-3	TRBV25-1	CATGGTYFTDTQYF	TGTGCCACTGGGGGGACCTACTTTACAGATACGCAGTATTTT
NA	NA	TRBJ1-6	TRBV5-1	CASSTGQYNSPLHF	TGCGCCAGCAGCACCGGACAATATAATTCACCCCTCCACTTT
NA	NA	TRBJ2-5	TRBV29-1	CSSDRTQETQYF	TGCAGCAGTGACAGGACCCAAGAGACCCAGTACTTC
few	NA	TRBJ1-4	TRBV20-1	CSAPIQEKLFF	TGCAGTGCTCCCATCCAAGAAAAACTGTTTTTT
NA	NA	TRBJ2-4	TRBV20-1	CSARDPRAGDLAKNIQYF	TGCAGTGCTAGAGATCCCCGGGCGGGTGACCTAGCCAAAAACATTCAGTACTTC
few	NA	TRBJ2-7	TRBV29-1	CSVEAGPQLYEQYF	TGCAGCGTTGAGGCGGGGCCCCAACTCTACGAGCAGTACTTC
NA	NA	TRBJ2-3	TRBV7-3	CASRREGRDTQYF	TGTGCCAGCAGGCGTGAGGGAAGAGATACGCAGTATTTT
NA	NA	TRBJ1-2	TRBV28	CANSLTGNYGYTF	TGTGCCAACAGCCTAACAGGGAACTATGGCTACACCTTC
NA	NA	TRBJ2-2	TRBV5-1	CASSLGSGTSTGELFF	TGCGCCAGCAGCTTGGGGTCAGGGACCAGCACCGGGGAGCTGTTTTTT
few	NA	TRBJ1-6	TRBV12-5	CASGLPGSSYNSPLHF	TGTGCTAGTGGTTTACCAGGGAGCTCCTATAATTCACCCCTCCACTTT
NA	NA	TRBJ2-1	TRBV28	CASTLRTNLIGQFF	TGTGCCAGCACTTTAAGGACCAACCTGATTGGGCAGTTCTTC
few	NA	TRBJ2-7	TRBV13	CASSSFGTDNRRGEQYF	TGTGCCAGCAGCTCCTTCGGGACTGACAACCGGAGGGGCGAGCAGTACTTC
NA	TRBD1	TRBJ2-7	TRBV5-5	CASSLRGTGFNEQYF	TGTGCCAGCAGCTTGAGGGGGACAGGGTTTAACGAGCAGTACTTC
few	NA	TRBJ2-7	TRBV20-1	CSARTGLEQYF	TGCAGTGCCCGGACTGGATTGGAGCAGTACTTC
NA	NA	TRBJ2-7	TRBV24-1	CATSDGTRDNEGQYF	TGTGCCACCAGTGATGGGACTCGGGACAATGAGGGGCAGTACTTC
NA	NA	TRBJ2-5	TRBV11-2	CASSLAAGVQETQYF	TGTGCCAGCAGCTTAGCCGCAGGGGTTCAAGAGACCCAGTACTTC
NA	TRBD2	TRBJ2-1	TRBV5-5	CASSGGAGEASNEQFF	TGTGCCAGCAGCGGGGGTGCGGGAGAGGCATCCAATGAGCAGTTCTTC
few	TRBD1	TRBJ1-1	TRBV20-1	CSARGTGWNTEAFF	TGCAGTGCTAGGGGGACAGGGTGGAACACTGAAGCTTTCTTT
NA	NA	TRBJ2-7	TRBV6-1	CASSDMGKQYF	TGTGCCAGCAGTGATATGGGGAAGCAGTACTTC
many	NA	TRBJ2-5	TRBV29-1	CSVERAGQGRGETQYF	TGCAGCGTTGAAAGAGCTGGCCAGGGGAGGGGAGAGACCCAGTACTTC
once	TRBD1	TRBJ2-6	TRBV20-1	CSAYRGFGANVLTF	TGCAGTGCTTACAGGGGATTTGGGGCCAACGTCCTGACTTTC
NA	TRBD2	TRBJ2-1	TRBV3-1	CASSQDRRLAGTHEQFF	TGTGCCAGCAGCCAAGATCGTAGACTAGCGGGAACGCATGAGCAGTTCTTC
few	TRBD2	TRBJ2-1	TRBV25-1	CATRLAGGTYNEQFF	TGTGCCACCAGACTAGCGGGAGGGACCTACAATGAGCAGTTCTTC
NA	TRBD2	TRBJ2-7	TRBV20-1	CSAKGLAGVQYF	TGCAGTGCTAAGGGACTAGCGGGAGTTCAGTACTTC
NA	TRBD2	TRBJ2-7	TRBV20-1	CSARRLAGEQYF	TGCAGTGCTCGGCGGCTAGCGGGCGAGCAGTACTTC
NA	NA	TRBJ2-7	TRBV28	CASSLPGMHGDEQYF	TGTGCCAGCAGTTTACCCGGTATGCACGGGGACGAGCAGTACTTC
many	TRBD2	TRBJ2-1	TRBV6-5	CASSYGGLATGEQFF	TGTGCCAGCAGTTACGGGGGACTAGCGACGGGTGAGCAGTTCTTC
NA	NA	TRBJ2-5	TRBV18	CASSATGQAQETQYF	TGTGCCAGCTCAGCTACGGGGCAGGCCCAAGAGACCCAGTACTTC
NA	NA	TRBJ2-4	TRBV3-1	CASNLGGQSIQYF	TGTGCCAGCAACCTTGGCGGCCAAAGCATTCAGTACTTC
NA	TRBD1	TRBJ1-4	TRBV15	CATSSGTGGEGEKLFF	TGTGCCACCAGCAGCGGGACAGGGGGCGAAGGAGAAAAACTGTTTTTT
NA	TRBD2	TRBJ2-1	TRBV3-1	CASSQGSRSGSRAEQFF	TGTGCCAGCAGCCAAGGGAGTAGGAGCGGGAGTAGAGCTGAGCAGTTCTTC
few	TRBD1	TRBJ2-4	TRBV29-1	CSVSTGLGIQYF	TGCAGCGTTTCGACAGGGTTGGGCATTCAGTACTTC
once	NA	TRBJ1-2	TRBV14	CASSQASAGGAWGYGYTF	TGTGCCAGCAGCCAGGCCTCGGCGGGGGGCGCTTGGGGCTATGGCTACACCTTC
NA	TRBD2	TRBJ2-1	TRBV4-1	CASSQDAGTSGHEQFF	TGCGCCAGCAGCCAAGATGCCGGGACTAGCGGGCATGAGCAGTTCTTC
few	TRBD1	TRBJ1-2	TRBV20-1	CSAREIPNRGRNYGYTF	TGCAGTGCTAGGGAGATACCCAACAGGGGGCGCAACTATGGCTACACCTTC
NA	NA	TRBJ2-7	TRBV9	CASSRSGPRDEQYF	TGTGCCAGCAGCCGATCGGGCCCTCGGGACGAGCAGTACTTC